The clone carrying this TCR beta chain was found many times. Unique molecular identifiers featured in how the TCRbeta library was prepared. MiXCR was run by TCRdb on the PCR reads, yielding one entry per CDR3 protein. The profile shows over 85,000 distinct CDR3 sequences, about a tenth of them singletons. This record belongs to a study of T-cell reconstitution after alpha-beta-depleted transplantation in children. V dropped 8 bases and J dropped 1 base, with 10 bases sitting between them. CDR3 length equals 12 residues. Germline V gives CDR1 DFQATT, CDR2 SNEGSKA (reference sequence). The sequenced sample was PBMCs from the stem cell graft donor, obtained from the stem cell graft. The receptor's source is a human donor who donated a stem cell graft to a child with acute lymphoblastic leukemia. The J gene is TRBJ2-3, the V gene TRBV20-1, with a possible D match to TRBD2 (5 bases). In DNA form, the CDR3 reads TGCAGTTCCGAGGAGGGCACAGATACGCAGTATTTT. The encoded protein is CSSEEGTDTQYF.